The 30 T cell receptor beta chains in this list originate from one sample, sequenced in a study of cytomegalovirus exposure and HLA in healthy donors. The PCR had 60 Vbeta and 13 Jbeta primers. Profiled with immunoSEQ multiplex PCR; TCRdb holds only in-frame clones, not every one. The table has roughly 50,000 clones, more than 65% seen once; the top ten hold approximately 3%. The sequencing sample was made of PBMCs. The receptor set was obtained from a woman aged 18-35 years in good health and CMV-seronegative.

The chain has TRBV27 and TRBJ2-1; the match to TRBD2 covers 8 bases. The CDR3 has 12 residues. The germline CDR1 and CDR2 sequences are MNHEY and SMNVEV (reference sequence). J gave up 9 bases and V 5 bases, and 3 bases lay outside the gene matches. CDR3 residues: CASSLAGGEQFF. CDR3 sequence (DNA): TGTGCCAGCAGTCTCGCGGGAGGTGAGCAGTTCTTC.

This sequence joins TRBV25-1 and TRBJ1-5; 10 bases are shared with TRBD1. The CDR3 totals 14 residues. Germline lookup yields CDR1 MGHDK and CDR2 SYGVNS. V was clipped by 4 bases and J by 7 bases; unmatched bases: 4. CDR3: CASSGGTGAQPQHF. The CDR3 region has the DNA TGTGCCAGCAGTGGGGGGACAGGGGCGCAGCCCCAGCATTTT.

This clone was detected once. The chain is built from TRBV5-1 and TRBJ2-1; TRBD1 might be the D (5 bases). The CDR3 runs to 16 residues. Germline V gene sequence: CDR1 SGHRS, CDR2 YFSETQ. The V end was cut by 5 bases, the J end by 9 bases, with 24 bases between. The CDR3 region has the DNA TGCGCCAGCAGTGTTTCAGACCTCCTTGGGGCAGGTGAGCAGTTCTTC. Translated: CASSVSDLLGAGEQFF.

The chain uses TRBV5-1 and TRBJ1-5, with D hard to call. Germline loops: CDR1 SGHRS, CDR2 YFSETQ. V lost 2 bases and J lost 0, with 3 bases in between. The CDR3 length is 13 residues. CDR3 sequence (DNA): TGCGCCAGCAGCTTTCTTAGCAATCAGCCCCAGCATTTT. Translation: CASSFLSNQPQHF.

The chain employs TRBV14 and TRBJ2-4; D possibly corresponds to TRBD2 (6 bases). The germline V gene encodes CDR1 SGHDN and CDR2 FVKESK. The V gene lost 1 base and the J gene lost 7 bases, with 14 bases spanning the gap. The CDR3 consists of 15 residues. The CDR3 reads CASSQGREFGNIQYF. The CDR3 nucleotides are TGTGCCAGCAGCCAAGGTCGGGAGTTCGGGAACATTCAGTACTTC.

The chain links TRBV10-3 to TRBJ2-5; D might be TRBD1 (5 bases). Trimming left V 10 bases short and J 2 bases short, with 14 bases between. Per the germline V gene, CDR1 is ENHRY and CDR2 is SYGVKD. The CDR3 sequence is 13 residues long. The CDR3 sequence: CATTVAVQETQYF. The CDR3 DNA reads TGTGCCACGACAGTAGCAGTACAAGAGACCCAGTACTTC.

The chain uses TRBV9 and TRBJ1-1; perhaps TRBD1 as D (5 bases). Germline assignment: CDR1 SGDLS and CDR2 YYNGEE. This CDR3 region has 15 residues. Trimming took 0 bases from V and 1 from J, leaving 10 bases between them. This CDR3 is CASSVATGRNTEAFF. Here the CDR3 DNA reads TGTGCCAGCAGCGTAGCTACAGGACGGAACACTGAAGCTTTCTTT.

The V gene is TRBV15, the J gene TRBJ1-5; D is undetermined. The CDR3 spans 15 residues. V lost 0 bases and J 0 bases, leaving 6 bases between the germline ends. The germline gives CDR1 LNHNV, CDR2 YYDKDF (reference sequence). This CDR3 reads CATSRDGYSNQPQHF. In nucleotides, the CDR3 is TGTGCCACCAGCAGAGACGGTTATAGCAATCAGCCCCAGCATTTT.

This sequence joins TRBV4-1 and TRBJ2-5, with no clear D. Looked up from germline, CDR1 is MGHRA and CDR2 is YSYEKL. Trimming took 6 bases from V and 1 from J, leaving 9 bases between them. The CDR3 length is 13 residues. The CDR3 bases are TGCGCCAGCAGTATTAGTGTCCAAGAGACCCAGTACTTC. Amino acids: CASSISVQETQYF.

This rearrangement joins TRBV29-1 to TRBJ2-7; 10 nucleotides align to TRBD2. In germline, CDR1 is SQVTM, CDR2 ANQGSEA. The trim removed 4 bases at V and 0 bases at J, leaving 6 bases unmatched. The CDR3 covers 15 residues. The CDR3 nucleotides read TGCAGCGTTGTTCTAGCGGGAGACAGCTCCTACGAGCAGTACTTC. It encodes CSVVLAGDSSYEQYF.

The CDR3 DNA reads as TGTGCCAGCAGCGCGGGAGGGGCTCTTACCTACGAGCAGTACTTC. Its protein is CASSAGGALTYEQYF. The chain has TRBV9 and TRBJ2-7, with TRBD2 matching 8 bases. CDR1 and CDR2 from the germline V gene are SGDLS and YYNGEE. With V trimmed by 3 bases and J by 2 bases, 7 bases remained unmatched. The CDR3 extends over 15 amino acids.

This CDR3 reads CASSEGPGTGGARNTEAFF. CDR3 in DNA: TGTGCCAGCAGTGAAGGCCCCGGGACAGGGGGCGCGAGGAACACTGAAGCTTTCTTT. The chain employs TRBV6-1 and TRBJ1-1; TRBD1 matches 12 bases. This CDR3 is built from 19 residues. The germline CDR1 and CDR2 sequences are MNHNS and SASEGT. Unmatched junction bases numbered 10, after V lost 1 base and J lost 1 base.

This chain joins TRBV10-1 and TRBJ2-5, with 7 bases identical to TRBD2. V was clipped by 3 bases and J by 3 bases; unmatched bases: 16. This CDR3 spans 18 amino acids. CDR1 and CDR2 (germline): WNHNN, SYGVQD (reference sequence). CDR3 nucleotides: TGCGCCAGCAGTGAATCTTTAAGTGGTGGCGGGAGTAAAGAGACCCAGTACTTC. This translates into CASSESLSGGGSKETQYF.

For the CDR3, the DNA is TGTGCCTGGAGTCCCCTCCGGACTAGCGGGAGCACAGATACGCAGTATTTT. This codes for CAWSPLRTSGSTDTQYF. The rearrangement links TRBV30 to TRBJ2-3, with TRBD2 matching 11 bases. Losses at the gene ends were 2 bases for V and 0 bases for J; bases not matched to a gene: 7. From germline, CDR1 is GTSNPN and CDR2 SVGIG (reference sequence). The CDR3 has 17 amino acids.

J is TRBJ2-1 and V is TRBV11-3; 12 bases are a match to TRBD2. This CDR3 has 16 amino acids. Germline assignment: CDR1 SGHNT and CDR2 YENEEA. The junction had 13 bases not matched to a gene; V was cut back by 4 bases and J by 12 bases. CDR3 coding DNA: TGTGCCAGCAGCTCCTGGACTAGCGGGAAAAGGGGGATGCAGTTCTTC. This translates into CASSSWTSGKRGMQFF.

This clone was counted only a few times. The chain carries TRBV4-1 and TRBJ2-2; perhaps TRBD2 as D (6 bases). The CDR3 has 17 residues. Germline V gives CDR1 MGHRA, CDR2 YSYEKL. Trimming removed 1 base at V and 3 bases at J, with 15 bases between. This chain's CDR3 is CASSQVDMGLYTGELFF. The CDR3, as DNA: TGCGCCAGCAGCCAAGTTGACATGGGACTCTACACCGGGGAGCTGTTTTTT.

This clone was observed a handful of times. The J gene is TRBJ1-1, the V gene TRBV27; no reliable D call. The germline V gene encodes CDR1 MNHEY and CDR2 SMNVEV (reference sequence). The CDR3 contains 13 residues. The ends were cut back, 2 bases at V and 6 bases at J, with 10 bases in the middle. The DNA for the CDR3 is TGTGCCAGCAGTTTACTGGCGGAGTCTGAAGCTTTCTTT. The encoded protein is CASSLLAESEAFF.

The CDR3 loop reads CASSSEQGGKLFF. The CDR3 DNA follows: TGTGCCAGCAGCTCTGAACAGGGGGGTAAACTGTTTTTT. The rearrangement links TRBV7-3 to TRBJ1-4; 8 bases fit TRBD1. Germline V gene lookup returns CDR1 SGHTA and CDR2 FQGTGA. The ends lost 4 bases at V and 11 bases at J; junction bases unmatched: 6. The CDR3 spans 13 residues.

Note on this clone: Germline is not matched at one junction end, which may reflect a read error. J is TRBJ2-4 and V is TRBV18; TRBD1 matches at 8 bases. The CDR3 is 13 residues long. CDR1 and CDR2 from the germline V gene are KGHSH and LQKENI. CDR3 nucleotides: TGTGCCAGCTCACCGGGACAGGAAAACAGTCAGTACTTC. Protein product: CASSPGQENSQYF.

This chain joins TRBV27 and TRBJ2-7, with 10 bases identical to TRBD1. V was clipped by 0 bases and J by 5 bases; unmatched bases: 4. From germline, CDR1 is MNHEY and CDR2 SMNVEV (reference sequence). The CDR3 has 15 amino acids. CDR3 sequence: CASSLSGQGMDEQYF. The CDR3 DNA is TGTGCCAGCAGTTTATCGGGACAGGGGATGGACGAGCAGTACTTC.

The CDR3 reads CASRRQQGRNEKLFF. CDR3 nucleotides: TGTGCCAGCAGACGCCAACAGGGGCGCAATGAAAAACTGTTTTTT. The genes are TRBV7-9 and TRBJ1-4; TRBD1 aligns across 7 bases. Germline CDR1 reads SEHNR; CDR2 reads FQNEAQ (reference sequence). V shed 6 bases, J shed 5 bases, and the junction held 9 bases outside the gene matches. The CDR3 loop spans 15 amino acids.

The genes are TRBV6-1 and TRBJ2-7; D is perhaps TRBD1 (6 bases). From germline, CDR1 is MNHNS and CDR2 SASEGT. Trimming shortened V by 5 bases and J by 5 bases, and 16 bases separated the two germline ends. This CDR3 is 14 amino acids long. The CDR3 DNA sequence: TGTGCCAGCAGTTCCGGGACATCCTCTAACGAGCAGTACTTC. The encoded protein is CASSSGTSSNEQYF.

This clone appeared once. V usage is TRBV5-1 and J usage is TRBJ2-7, with 11 nucleotides matching TRBD1. Germline V gives CDR1 SGHRS, CDR2 YFSETQ. The CDR3 is made up of 13 amino acids. V lost 5 bases and J lost 3; bases outside the gene matches: 1. The chain's CDR3 is CASRDRGLYEQYF. The CDR3 DNA follows: TGCGCCAGCAGGGACAGGGGGCTCTACGAGCAGTACTTC.

The chain joins TRBV19 to TRBJ1-3; 8 nucleotides match TRBD1. This CDR3 spans 16 amino acids. CDR1 is LNHDA, CDR2 SQIVND, per germline (reference sequence). J gave up 1 base and V 3 bases, and 5 bases lay outside the gene matches. This chain's CDR3 is CASSMPGTGSGNTIYF. The CDR3 DNA reads TGTGCCAGTAGTATGCCAGGGACAGGTTCTGGAAACACCATATATTTT.

The chain couples TRBV7-9 to TRBJ2-7, with 8 nucleotides matching TRBD1. V lost 6 bases to trimming and J lost 2 bases; unmatched junction nucleotides: 15. The CDR3 consists of 17 residues. The germline gives CDR1 SEHNR, CDR2 FQNEAQ (reference sequence). The CDR3 loop reads CASSFPKTGGSPYEQYF. In DNA, the CDR3 is TGTGCCAGCAGTTTCCCAAAAACAGGGGGGAGTCCCTACGAGCAGTACTTC.

The V and J genes are TRBV5-6 and TRBJ2-7; no clear D. The CDR3 covers 12 residues. Germline CDR1 and CDR2: SGHDT and YYEEEE. V was shortened by 5 bases and J by 4 bases, with 10 bases between the two germline ends. The CDR3 DNA is TGTGCCAGCAGAGACGGCGGTTACGAGCAGTACTTC. Translated, it gives CASRDGGYEQYF.

The CDR3 loop is CASSKLRYGGTNEAFF. DNA of the CDR3: TGTGCCAGCAGTAAACTCAGGTACGGCGGGACCAATGAAGCTTTCTTT. The J gene is TRBJ1-1, the V gene TRBV28; a weak D match, TRBD1 (5 bases). Between the trimmed V and J ends, which lost 5 bases and 7 bases, there was a span of 23 bases. Germline CDR1 reads MDHEN; CDR2 reads SYDVKM. This CDR3 region has 16 residues. Together with reference TRBV28 and TRBJ1-1, the CDR3 gives the full variable domain: DVKVTQSSRYLVKRTGEKVFLECVQDMDHENMFWYRQDPGLGLRLIYFSYDVKMKEKGDIPEGYSVSREKKERFSLILESASTNQTSMYLCASSKLRYGGTNEAFFGQGTRLTVV.

This clone was recorded once. The CDR3 is CASKLQFSNTEAFF. Here the CDR3 DNA reads TGTGCCAGCAAGCTACAGTTTTCGAACACTGAAGCTTTCTTT. The genes are TRBV6-1 and TRBJ1-1; D unresolved. CDR3 length equals 14 residues. Trimming took off 7 bases at V and 1 base at J, with 13 bases between the two ends. The V gene's germline CDR1 is MNHNS and CDR2 SASEGT.

This chain joins TRBV28 and TRBJ1-1; D gene uncertain. The CDR3 is made up of 11 amino acids. V dropped 4 bases and J dropped 2 bases, with 2 bases sitting between them. Germline lookup yields CDR1 MDHEN and CDR2 SYDVKM. For the CDR3, the DNA is TGTGCCAGCAGTTCAAACACTGAAGCTTTCTTT. As protein: CASSSNTEAFF.

The rearrangement links TRBV27 to TRBJ2-4; 8 nucleotides agree with TRBD1. Germline trimming cut 5 bases from V and 7 bases from J; bases unmatched to any gene: 22. Germline V gene lookup returns CDR1 MNHEY and CDR2 SMNVEV (reference sequence). The CDR3 runs 19 residues. The CDR3 nucleotides are TGTGCCAGCAGTCAAGACCACAGGGGGAGGAGGGGAATCCTGAACATTCAGTACTTC. This sequence encodes CASSQDHRGRRGILNIQYF.